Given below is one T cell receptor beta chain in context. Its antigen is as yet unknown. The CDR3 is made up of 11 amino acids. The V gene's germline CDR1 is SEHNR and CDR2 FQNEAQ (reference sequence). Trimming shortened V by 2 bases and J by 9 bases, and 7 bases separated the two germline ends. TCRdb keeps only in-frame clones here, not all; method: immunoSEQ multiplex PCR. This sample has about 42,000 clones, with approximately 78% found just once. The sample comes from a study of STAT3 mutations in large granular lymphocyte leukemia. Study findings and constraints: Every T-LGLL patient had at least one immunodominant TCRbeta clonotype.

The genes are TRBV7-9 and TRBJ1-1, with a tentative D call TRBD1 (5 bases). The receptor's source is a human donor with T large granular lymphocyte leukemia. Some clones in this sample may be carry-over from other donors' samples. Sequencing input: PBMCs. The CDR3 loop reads CASSLQGKAFF. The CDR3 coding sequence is TGTGCCAGCAGCTTACAGGGAAAAGCTTTCTTT.